The sequence of this TCR beta chain was determined in a study of CD8 T cells in ankylosing spondylitis. Each TCR beta library was made by quantitative 5'-RACE that incorporated molecular barcodes. TCRdb reprocessed the 5' RACE reads via MiXCR and lists one record per CDR3 protein. Counted here are 200,000 to 250,000 distinct CDR3 sequences, under 12% occurring once; the ten biggest clones make up approximately 20%. This clonotype appeared a few times. Its antigen is unidentified. Findings of the study overall: Existing reports had already noted some motif variants in reactive arthritis synovial fluid and blood. CD8+ disease-linked clones were present at relatively low frequencies in blood. A TCR beta motif made of several highly homologous variants seemed typical of ankylosing spondylitis blood.

V was shortened by 0 bases and J by 7 bases, with 18 bases between the two germline ends. This CDR3 is 16 amino acids long. Germline CDR1 SGHTA, CDR2 FQGNSA. This chain connects TRBV7-2 to TRBJ1-2, with D unclear. The receptor was isolated from a male donor with ankylosing spondylitis or in good health (not recorded which). Specimen: blood, either unsorted or a sorted T cell fraction (not recorded which). The CDR3 bases are TGTGCCAGCAGCTTAGCGGGATCTGAAGGGTTTTCTGGCTACACCTTC. Amino acid sequence: CASSLAGSEGFSGYTF.